The 32 T cell receptor beta chains reported below all come from one sample, sequenced in a study of T cell changes during pregnancy in multiple sclerosis. The method was immunoSEQ multiplex PCR; TCRdb's version includes in-frame clones alone and lacks a portion of them. This table holds fewer than 130,000 clones, approximately 91% found once. This specimen consisted of peripheral blood, obtained after pregnancy. The receptors originated from a female donor with multiple sclerosis, enrolled in a pregnancy study.

The chain is built from TRBV9 and TRBJ2-5; the D gene is possibly TRBD1 (5 bases). This CDR3 has 14 residues. V was shortened by 7 bases and J by 7 bases, with 20 bases between the two germline ends. Per germline, CDR1 SGDLS and CDR2 YYNGEE. The CDR3 nucleotides read TGTGCCAGCGGTGGCGACAGCGAGAGTAGGACCCAGTACTTC. This sequence encodes CASGGDSESRTQYF. Variable domain in full (rest from reference TRBV9 and TRBJ2-5): DSGVTQTPKHLITATGQRVTLRCSPRSGDLSVYWYQQSLDQGLQFLIQYYNGEERAKGNILERFSAQQFPDLHSELNLSSLELGDSALYFCASGGDSESRTQYFGPGTRLLVL.

V and J are TRBV6-1 and TRBJ1-2, with no clear D. Deletions cut 3 bases from V and 3 bases from J, with 14 bases between. Germline V gene lookup returns CDR1 MNHNS and CDR2 SASEGT. This CDR3 has 15 amino acids. The CDR3, as DNA: TGTGCCAGCAGTGATTCACAGCAGATCGACTATGGCTACACCTTC. As protein: CASSDSQQIDYGYTF.

DNA for the CDR3: TGTGCCAGTAGTATGACGGGGAGGAGCGAAAAACTGTTTTTT. Residues: CASSMTGRSEKLFF. V and J are TRBV19 and TRBJ1-4; D not resolved. The V end lost 3 bases, the J end lost 8 bases, and 13 bases lay between the germline ends. The length of the CDR3 is 14 residues. Germline V lookup: CDR1 LNHDA, CDR2 SQIVND (reference sequence).

The genes are TRBV6-5 and TRBJ1-2, with no clear D. Between the trimmed V and J ends, which lost 5 bases and 4 bases, there was a span of 14 bases. Germline V CDR1 and CDR2: MNHEY, SVGAGI. The CDR3 runs 14 residues. CDR3 DNA sequence: TGTGCCAGCAGTCGGACTCCTGAGGTCTATGGCTACACCTTC. It encodes CASSRTPEVYGYTF.

V gene TRBV5-4 combines with J gene TRBJ2-1; the match to TRBD1 covers 7 bases. The V gene's germline CDR1 is SGHNT and CDR2 YYREEE (reference sequence). There are 13 residues in the CDR3. V trimming: 4 bases; J trimming: 7 bases; junction bases outside the gene matches: 5. This CDR3 reads CASSPDRRNEQFF. The CDR3 coding sequence is TGTGCCAGCAGCCCGGACAGGAGGAATGAGCAGTTCTTC. Full variable domain (rest looked up from reference TRBV5-4 and TRBJ2-1): ETGVTQSPTHLIKTRGQQVTLRCSSQSGHNTVSWYQQALGQGPQFIFQYYREEENGRGNFPPRFSGLQFPNYSSELNVNALELDDSALYLCASSPDRRNEQFFGPGTRLTVL.

This sequence joins TRBV19 and TRBJ1-1; tentative D call: TRBD1 (5 bases). The CDR3 is 15 residues long. The germline gives CDR1 LNHDA, CDR2 SQIVND (reference sequence). DNA for the CDR3: TGTGCTGCGGGGGGGAGTAGGTGGGTGTCCCCTGAAGCTTTCTTT. Its translation: CAAGGSRWVSPEAFF.

The V call is TRBV7-8, the J call TRBJ2-2; 12 nucleotides match TRBD2. Germline V gene data show CDR1 as SGHVS and CDR2 as FQNEAQ. V lost 4 bases to trimming and J lost 0 bases; unmatched junction nucleotides: 6. The CDR3 spans 18 residues. The CDR3 is CASSSASGGAPNTGELFF. CDR3 DNA sequence: TGTGCCAGCAGCTCCGCTAGCGGGGGGGCGCCGAACACCGGGGAGCTGTTTTTT.

The chain is built from TRBV11-2 and TRBJ1-1; D perhaps matches TRBD1 (6 bases). The germline gives CDR1 SGHAT, CDR2 FQNNGV. The CDR3 length is 11 residues. The germline V and J ends were trimmed by 8 bases and 10 bases, with 14 bases remaining between them. CDR3 sequence (DNA): TGTGCCAGCGAAAGGGGGGGAACAGCTTTCTTT. Translation: CASERGGTAFF.

The chain uses TRBV5-6 and TRBJ1-2, with 10 bases that match TRBD1. The germline CDR1 and CDR2 sequences are SGHDT and YYEEEE. The ends lost 2 bases at V and 3 bases at J; junction bases unmatched: 4. The CDR3 is 15 residues long. CDR3 bases: TGTGCCAGCAGCTTACCAGGGACAGGGGACTATGGCTACACCTTC. Translation: CASSLPGTGDYGYTF.

V usage is TRBV14 and J usage is TRBJ2-5; D is ambiguous. CDR3 length: 13 amino acids. Per germline, CDR1 SGHDN and CDR2 FVKESK. Deletions cut 6 bases from V and 2 bases from J, with 10 bases between. The CDR3 nucleotides read TGTGCCAGCAGTACTCTCGCGCAAGAGACCCAGTACTTC. Translated, it gives CASSTLAQETQYF.

This chain links TRBV7-3 with TRBJ2-5, with D maybe TRBD1 (5 bases). V gave up 2 bases and J gave up 5 bases, with 15 bases separating them. The germline V gene encodes CDR1 SGHTA and CDR2 FQGTGA. The CDR3 length is 15 residues. The CDR3 reads CASSLSAGLGETQYF. In DNA form, the CDR3 reads TGTGCCAGCAGCTTATCGGCAGGGCTCGGGGAGACCCAGTACTTC.

In this sample, this clone turned up once. The chain joins TRBV5-1 to TRBJ1-4; TRBD1 is a possible D gene (6 bases). Germline V CDR1 and CDR2: SGHRS, YFSETQ. This CDR3 is 15 amino acids long. V lost 3 bases, J lost 0 bases, and 9 bases lay in between. CDR3 DNA: TGCGCCAGCAGCTGGGGACAAACAACTAATGAAAAACTGTTTTTT. Amino acids: CASSWGQTTNEKLFF.

V gene TRBV5-1 combines with J gene TRBJ2-1; 7 bases line up with TRBD2. This CDR3 is built from 15 residues. CDR1 and CDR2 from the germline V gene are SGHRS and YFSETQ. The ends lost 0 bases at V and 7 bases at J; junction bases unmatched: 7. CDR3 amino acids: CASSLATGRGNEQFF. CDR3 bases: TGCGCCAGCAGCTTGGCCACGGGGCGGGGGAATGAGCAGTTCTTC.

The chain links TRBV2 to TRBJ1-1, with D possibly TRBD1 on 5 matching bases. The germline V gene encodes CDR1 SNHLY and CDR2 FYNNEI. The CDR3 extends over 16 amino acids. With 8 bases removed from V and 1 base from J, the gap between germline ends came to 20 bases. For the CDR3, the DNA is TGTGCCAGCCCTGGGGAGGGGCGGCTATGGAACACTGAAGCTTTCTTT. Its translation: CASPGEGRLWNTEAFF.

The chain employs TRBV4-1 and TRBJ1-2; D is unclear. Germline V CDR1 and CDR2: MGHRA, YSYEKL. Trimming left V 0 bases short and J 3 bases short, with 11 bases between. The CDR3 is 15 residues long. The CDR3 is CASSQDQTLDYGYTF. CDR3 DNA: TGCGCCAGCAGCCAAGATCAAACTTTGGACTATGGCTACACCTTC.

This chain connects TRBV15 to TRBJ2-7; 9 bases align to TRBD1. V lost 1 base, J lost 3 bases, and 7 bases stayed unmatched. CDR3 length: 16 residues. Germline-derived CDR1 and CDR2 are LNHNV and YYDKDF (reference sequence). For the CDR3, the DNA is TGTGCCACCAGCAGAGTCGGACAGGGGAGATTCTACGAGCAGTACTTC. Translation gives CATSRVGQGRFYEQYF.

This clone was seen a single time. The chain joins TRBV7-6 to TRBJ1-1; no clear D gene. The CDR3 extends over 13 amino acids. CDR1 and CDR2 from the germline V gene are SGHVS and FNYEAQ. Trimming shortened V by 2 bases and J by 2 bases, and 6 bases separated the two germline ends. For the CDR3, the DNA is TGTGCCAGCAGCTTAAGCCACAACACTGAAGCTTTCTTT. As protein: CASSLSHNTEAFF.

The J gene is TRBJ2-7, the V gene TRBV29-1; 9 positions agree with TRBD1. The CDR3 sequence is 14 residues long. V was clipped by 6 bases and J by 0 bases; unmatched bases: 6. From germline, CDR1 is SQVTM and CDR2 ANQGSEA. The CDR3 DNA is TGCAGCGTCGCGGAGGACAGGGGCTCCTACGAGCAGTACTTC. It specifies CSVAEDRGSYEQYF.

The rearrangement joins TRBV27 to TRBJ2-3, with a possible D match to TRBD2 (6 bases). Germline V CDR1 and CDR2: MNHEY, SMNVEV (reference sequence). The CDR3 loop spans 15 amino acids. The V gene lost 2 bases and the J gene lost 3 bases, with 12 bases spanning the gap. The CDR3 DNA follows: TGTGCCAGCAGTTTAAGCCTAGCGCGGACAGATACGCAGTATTTT. Its protein is CASSLSLARTDTQYF.

The genes are TRBV11-1 and TRBJ2-2, with a possible D match to TRBD2 (6 bases). This CDR3 region has 17 residues. The V end was cut by 2 bases, the J end by 7 bases, with 20 bases between. Germline CDR1 SGHAT, CDR2 FQDESV (reference sequence). The CDR3 nucleotides are TGTGCCAGCAGCTTACCCAAAGCAGGGAGGACGAGCGGGGAGCTGTTTTTT. Protein product: CASSLPKAGRTSGELFF.

This sequence joins TRBV9 and TRBJ2-3; D remains ambiguous. Trimming pared 2 bases from V and 0 bases from J, leaving 7 bases between. Per the germline V gene, CDR1 is SGDLS and CDR2 is YYNGEE. CDR3 length equals 14 residues. CDR3 DNA sequence: TGTGCCAGCAGCGTCACCACTAGCACAGATACGCAGTATTTT. It is translated as CASSVTTSTDTQYF.

The chain is built from TRBV5-1 and TRBJ1-4, with D possibly TRBD1 on 6 matching bases. This CDR3 is built from 15 residues. CDR1 and CDR2 (germline): SGHRS, YFSETQ. V lost 5 bases and J lost 0, with 11 bases in between. The CDR3 region is CASSTTGTTNEKLFF. CDR3 nucleotide sequence: TGCGCCAGCAGTACCACAGGGACAACTAATGAAAAACTGTTTTTT.

The chain is built from TRBV2 and TRBJ2-2; possible D gene TRBD1, 5 bases. Between the trimmed V and J ends, which lost 7 bases and 1 base, there was a span of 13 bases. Germline V CDR1 and CDR2: SNHLY, FYNNEI. This CDR3 region has 15 residues. The CDR3 nucleotides read TGTGCCAGCACAAGACAGACCCAGAACACCGGGGAGCTGTTTTTT. This gives the protein CASTRQTQNTGELFF.

J is TRBJ1-1 and V is TRBV10-3; D might be TRBD1 (5 bases). Deletions cut 4 bases from V and 2 bases from J, with 14 bases between. The CDR3 runs 15 residues. Germline V lookup: CDR1 ENHRY, CDR2 SYGVKD. As DNA, the CDR3 is TGTGCCATCAGTGGAACAGGCGTGGGAAACACTGAAGCTTTCTTT. Protein product: CAISGTGVGNTEAFF.

This rearrangement joins TRBV11-2 to TRBJ1-2; D is unresolved. Germline loops: CDR1 SGHAT, CDR2 FQNNGV. The CDR3 sequence is 14 residues long. V lost 6 bases to trimming and J lost 7 bases, with 18 bases between them. The CDR3 DNA reads as TGTGCCAGCAGACCTGACCAGGCGCTGGGTGGCTACACCTTC. Translation: CASRPDQALGGYTF.

The rearrangement joins TRBV5-4 to TRBJ2-2; 10 nucleotides agree with TRBD1. The ends lost 4 bases at V and 0 bases at J; junction bases unmatched: 6. The germline V gene has CDR1 SGHNT and CDR2 YYREEE (reference sequence). The CDR3 spans 17 residues. The CDR3 DNA reads as TGTGCCAGCAGCCCGACAGGGGGCAGGTCGAACACCGGGGAGCTGTTTTTT. It specifies CASSPTGGRSNTGELFF.

The chain combines TRBV10-3 with TRBJ1-1, with 7 bases matching TRBD1. J was trimmed by 1 base and V by 6 bases; bases with no gene match: 2. The CDR3 covers 13 residues. Per the germline V gene, CDR1 is ENHRY and CDR2 is SYGVKD. The CDR3 DNA follows: TGTGCCATCAGAGGGACAGCGAACACTGAAGCTTTCTTT. Translated, it gives CAIRGTANTEAFF.

The DNA for the CDR3 is TGCGCCAGCAGCTTACGGACCAGCCAGGAGGCTGAAGCTTTCTTT. It translates to CASSLRTSQEAEAFF. The chain employs TRBV5-1 and TRBJ1-1, with D hard to call. Germline CDR1 is SGHRS and CDR2 is YFSETQ. Deletions cut 2 bases from V and 6 bases from J, with 17 bases between. The CDR3 runs 15 residues. Drawing the rest from reference TRBV5-1 and TRBJ1-1, the complete variable domain is KAGVTQTPRYLIKTRGQQVTLSCSPISGHRSVSWYQQTPGQGLQFLFEYFSETQRNKGNFPGRFSGRQFSNSRSEMNVSTLELGDSALYLCASSLRTSQEAEAFFGQGTRLTVV.

The chain has TRBV2 and TRBJ2-5; D might be TRBD1 (5 bases). This CDR3 spans 13 amino acids. Germline V lookup: CDR1 SNHLY, CDR2 FYNNEI. The germline V and J ends were trimmed by 4 bases and 5 bases, with 11 bases remaining between them. Here the CDR3 DNA reads TGTGCCAGCAGTGCCCAGGGTGGGGAGACCCAGTACTTC. Translation gives CASSAQGGETQYF.

This chain connects TRBV20-1 to TRBJ2-3; 11 bases fit TRBD2. V dropped 4 bases and J dropped 11; count of bases not matched to a gene: 2. This CDR3 comprises 11 residues. Looked up from germline, CDR1 is DFQATT and CDR2 is SNEGSKA (reference sequence). CDR3 nucleotides: TGCAGTGCTACTACTAGCGGGGGGCAGTATTTT. Residues: CSATTSGGQYF.

The V call is TRBV2, the J call TRBJ1-4; TRBD1 matches at 9 bases. CDR1 is SNHLY and CDR2 is FYNNEI in the germline V gene. This CDR3 comprises 17 residues. J was trimmed by 2 bases and V by 9 bases; bases with no gene match: 13. CDR3 DNA sequence: TGTGCCAGTCGTACCCGGGACAGGGAAAGGACTAATGAAAAACTGTTTTTT. As protein: CASRTRDRERTNEKLFF.

This chain links TRBV9 with TRBJ1-1; 9 positions match TRBD1. From germline, CDR1 is SGDLS and CDR2 YYNGEE. V gave up 3 bases and J gave up 1 base; unmatched junction bases: 13. The length of the CDR3 is 18 residues. This CDR3 reads CASSARPGQGVPNTEAFF. Written as DNA, the CDR3 is TGTGCCAGCAGCGCGAGACCGGGACAGGGTGTGCCGAACACTGAAGCTTTCTTT.